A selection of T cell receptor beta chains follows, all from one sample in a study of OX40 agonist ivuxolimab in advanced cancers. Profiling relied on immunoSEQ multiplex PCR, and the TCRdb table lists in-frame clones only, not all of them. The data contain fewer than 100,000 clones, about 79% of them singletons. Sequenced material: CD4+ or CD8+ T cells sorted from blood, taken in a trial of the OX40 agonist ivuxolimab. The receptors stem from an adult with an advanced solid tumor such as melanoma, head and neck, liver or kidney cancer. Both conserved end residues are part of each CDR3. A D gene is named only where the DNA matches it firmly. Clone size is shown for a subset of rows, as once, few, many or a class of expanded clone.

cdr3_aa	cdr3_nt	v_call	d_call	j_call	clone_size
CASSSPGRLLEQYF	TGTGCCAGCAGTTCCCCGGGCCGCCTCCTGGAGCAGTACTTC	TRBV28	-	TRBJ2-7	once
CASSWPGKGAGYGYTF	TGTGCCAGCAGCTGGCCGGGGAAGGGGGCCGGCTATGGCTACACCTTC	TRBV5-4	TRBD1	TRBJ1-2	-
CASSRRQGGNEQFF	TGTGCCAGTAGTAGGCGACAGGGCGGAAATGAGCAGTTCTTC	TRBV19	TRBD1	TRBJ2-1	once
CASSLEGRAFF	TGTGCCAGCAGTTTAGAGGGCCGAGCTTTCTTT	TRBV28	-	TRBJ1-1	-
CASSTQRTDTQYF	TGTGCCAGCAGTACTCAGAGGACAGATACGCAGTATTTT	TRBV6-1	-	TRBJ2-3	-
CASSQEGAGGPGEQFF	TGTGCCAGCAGCCAAGAAGGGGCGGGAGGGCCGGGTGAGCAGTTCTTC	TRBV4-2	TRBD2	TRBJ2-1	-
CASRREEGAHEQFF	TGTGCCAGCAGGAGGGAGGAGGGGGCGCATGAGCAGTTCTTC	TRBV7-9	-	TRBJ2-1	-
CASSPWGGQSREQYF	TGTGCCAGCTCACCATGGGGGGGACAGTCCCGCGAGCAGTACTTC	TRBV18	-	TRBJ2-7	-
CASSDGTPEQFF	TGTGCCAGCAGTGATGGGACACCAGAGCAGTTCTTC	TRBV6-7	-	TRBJ2-1	-
CASSPGQGASGGPQHF	TGCGCCAGCAGCCCTGGGCAGGGCGCTTCTGGGGGGCCCCAGCATTTT	TRBV5-1	-	TRBJ1-5	-
CASSKSWGAHNTEAFF	TGTGCCAGCAGCAAAAGCTGGGGGGCGCATAACACTGAAGCTTTCTTT	TRBV21-1	-	TRBJ1-1	once
CASSLRGVLTTNEKLFF	TGTGCCAGCAGCCTTCGGGGAGTTCTCACAACTAATGAAAAACTGTTTTTT	TRBV11-2	-	TRBJ1-4	-
CASSLSGDLTDTQYF	TGTGCCAGCAGCCTTAGCGGGGACCTCACAGATACGCAGTATTTT	TRBV7-8	TRBD2	TRBJ2-3	once
CASSSGDRDLEKLFF	TGTGCCAGCAGCTCAGGGGACAGGGACCTCGAAAAACTGTTTTTT	TRBV7-2	TRBD1	TRBJ1-4	-
CASSLRTGTRLTGELFF	TGCGCCAGCAGCTTGAGGACCGGGACTAGACTCACCGGGGAGCTGTTTTTT	TRBV5-1	TRBD2	TRBJ2-2	once
CASSVMASGRGYTDTQYF	TGTGCCAGCAGCGTGATGGCCTCTGGTAGGGGGTACACAGATACGCAGTATTTT	TRBV5-6	-	TRBJ2-3	-
CAALKGAGYGYTF	TGTGCCGCCCTCAAGGGGGCAGGCTATGGCTACACCTTC	TRBV2	TRBD1	TRBJ1-2	-
CASSLSIRGDEQYF	TGTGCCAGCAGCTTATCGATCCGTGGGGACGAGCAGTACTTC	TRBV7-9	-	TRBJ2-7	-
CASSVAEGNYGYTF	TGTGCCAGCAGCGTAGCTGAGGGTAACTATGGCTACACCTTC	TRBV9	-	TRBJ1-2	-
CASSEQGTYEQYF	TGTGCCAGCAGTGAACAGGGGACCTACGAGCAGTACTTC	TRBV2	-	TRBJ2-7	-
CASSGLAGNQPQHF	TGTGCCAGTAGTGGGCTAGCGGGCAATCAGCCCCAGCATTTT	TRBV19	-	TRBJ1-5	-
CAISEDGMKLFF	TGTGCCATCAGTGAGGACGGGATGAAACTGTTTTTT	TRBV10-3	-	TRBJ1-4	-
CASSRQEKGELFF	TGTGCCAGCAGTCGACAGGAGAAAGGGGAGCTGTTTTTT	TRBV6-5	-	TRBJ2-2	-
CASSYQNTEAFF	TGTGCCAGCAGCTATCAGAACACTGAAGCTTTCTTT	TRBV7-9	-	TRBJ1-1	once
CASGLVGGFNDSPLHF	TGTGCCAGCGGACTTGTGGGAGGGTTCAACGATTCACCCCTCCACTTT	TRBV19	-	TRBJ1-6	-
CASSLQGAPGYEQYF	TGTGCCAGCAGCCTACAGGGGGCCCCGGGCTACGAGCAGTACTTC	TRBV11-2	TRBD1	TRBJ2-7	-
CASSLRAGTGGTEAFF	TGTGCCAGCAGCTTAAGGGCGGGGACAGGGGGCACTGAAGCTTTCTTT	TRBV7-6	TRBD1	TRBJ1-1	-
CASSVPGANYGYTF	TGTGCCAGCAGTGTACCAGGGGCCAACTATGGCTACACCTTC	TRBV25-1	-	TRBJ1-2	-
CASGSYRTPNTEAFF	TGTGCCAGCGGTAGCTATAGAACACCGAACACTGAAGCTTTCTTT	TRBV28	-	TRBJ1-1	-
CAISDKTGGSEAFF	TGTGCCATCAGTGACAAGACAGGGGGAAGTGAAGCTTTCTTT	TRBV10-3	TRBD1	TRBJ1-1	-
CASSPLGTGVNTEAFF	TGTGCCAGCAGTCCCCTGGGGACAGGGGTGAACACTGAAGCTTTCTTT	TRBV6-4	TRBD1	TRBJ1-1	-
CASSLAVQNYEQYF	TGTGCCAGCAGCTTAGCGGTCCAGAACTACGAGCAGTACTTC	TRBV7-8	-	TRBJ2-7	-
CASSFRTGETEAFF	TGTGCCAGCAGCTTCCGGACAGGGGAAACTGAAGCTTTCTTT	TRBV7-9	TRBD1	TRBJ1-1	-
CASSIIAQRRAYNEQFF	TGTGCCAGCAGCATCATAGCCCAGCGGAGAGCCTACAATGAGCAGTTCTTC	TRBV7-8	-	TRBJ2-1	-
CASSQGGASSYNEQFF	TGCGCCAGCAGCCAAGGCGGCGCCTCCTCCTACAATGAGCAGTTCTTC	TRBV4-3	-	TRBJ2-1	-
CASSIGQGPNYGYTF	TGTGCCAGCAGCATAGGACAGGGCCCAAACTATGGCTACACCTTC	TRBV5-5	TRBD1	TRBJ1-2	few
CASRSLSTGVNTEAFF	TGTGCCAGTAGAAGCTTATCCACAGGAGTCAACACTGAAGCTTTCTTT	TRBV19	-	TRBJ1-1	few
CASSPEANSYNEQFF	TGTGCCAGCAGCCCCGAAGCGAACTCCTACAATGAGCAGTTCTTC	TRBV7-2	-	TRBJ2-1	-
CASSLWGQGRLGTEAFF	TGTGCCAGCAGCTTGTGGGGACAGGGCCGCCTCGGGACTGAAGCTTTCTTT	TRBV7-2	TRBD1	TRBJ1-1	few
CASNTPGVRGYTF	TGTGCCAGCAATACTCCAGGGGTTCGCGGCTACACCTTC	TRBV28	-	TRBJ1-2	-
CASSPTTPGFTQYF	TGTGCCAGCAGTCCTACGACCCCGGGCTTCACTCAGTACTTC	TRBV28	-	TRBJ2-4	-
CAWSGTGGLQPQHF	TGTGCCTGGAGTGGAACAGGGGGCCTTCAGCCCCAGCATTTT	TRBV30	TRBD1	TRBJ1-5	once
CASSHWGTGYTF	TGTGCCAGCAGCCACTGGGGCACGGGGTACACCTTC	TRBV11-3	-	TRBJ1-2	-
CASSTRTGNSAPLHF	TGTGCCAGCAGTACCAGGACAGGGAATAGCGCACCCCTCCACTTT	TRBV6-5	TRBD1	TRBJ1-6	-
CAISALAGAEETQYF	TGTGCCATCAGTGCCCTAGCGGGGGCGGAAGAGACCCAGTACTTC	TRBV10-3	TRBD2	TRBJ2-5	-
CASSSSSGANVLTF	TGTGCCAGCAGCTCGAGCTCTGGGGCCAACGTCCTGACTTTC	TRBV5-5	-	TRBJ2-6	-
CSVEGRTGGTDTQYF	TGCAGCGTTGAAGGCCGGACAGGGGGAACGGATACGCAGTATTTT	TRBV29-1	TRBD1	TRBJ2-3	-
CASRDGQGRETQYF	TGTGCCAGCAGGGACGGGCAGGGACGAGAGACCCAGTACTTC	TRBV27	-	TRBJ2-5	-
CATKVWGRPHEQYF	TGCGCCACCAAGGTGTGGGGGCGTCCGCACGAGCAGTACTTC	TRBV5-1	-	TRBJ2-7	-
CASSRPGPNQPQHF	TGTGCCAGCAGCCGACCGGGACCCAATCAGCCCCAGCATTTT	TRBV7-9	-	TRBJ1-5	-
CASSRGTSGSPGNEQFF	TGTGCCAGCAGCCGAGGGACTAGCGGGAGTCCGGGCAATGAGCAGTTCTTC	TRBV11-3	TRBD2	TRBJ2-1	-
CASSERGSIRTGINQPQHF	TGTGCCAGCAGTGAAAGGGGATCTATTCGGACAGGGATAAATCAGCCCCAGCATTTT	TRBV2	TRBD1	TRBJ1-5	-
CASSLVSGNTIYF	TGTGCCAGCAGCTTGGTTTCTGGAAACACCATATATTTT	TRBV5-6	-	TRBJ1-3	-
CASSQDTGLVSLSTDTQYF	TGTGCCAGCAGCCAAGATACGGGACTAGTCTCCCTCAGCACAGATACGCAGTATTTT	TRBV4-2	TRBD2	TRBJ2-3	-
CASKEGGAYNEQFF	TGCGCCAGCAAGGAAGGAGGAGCCTACAATGAGCAGTTCTTC	TRBV5-1	-	TRBJ2-1	-
CASSRRDRSLGNIQYF	TGTGCCAGCAGTCGCCGGGACAGGTCCCTCGGAAACATTCAGTACTTC	TRBV5-4	TRBD1	TRBJ2-4	-